The 20 T cell receptor beta chains listed next were all sequenced from one sample in a study of T cells of healthy individuals. TCRdb recomputed calls from the 5' RACE reads with MiXCR, one row per CDR3 protein. The table includes 41,000 or so distinct CDR3 sequences, 4% to 5% detected once. These receptors all stem from a human donor in good health.

This clonotype was found many times. V is TRBV20-1 and J is TRBJ2-7, with 9 bases lining up with TRBD2. The CDR3 spans 15 residues. V shed 5 bases, J shed 3 bases, and the junction held 11 bases outside the gene matches. CDR1 and CDR2 (germline): DFQATT, SNEGSKA (reference sequence). The CDR3 sequence: CSAPASSGDFYEQYF. CDR3 DNA: TGCAGTGCTCCAGCGTCTAGCGGGGACTTCTACGAGCAGTACTTC.

The chain employs TRBV2 and TRBJ1-1; D uncertain. Germline V CDR1 and CDR2: SNHLY, FYNNEI. Deletions cut 10 bases from V and 0 bases from J, with 12 bases between. The CDR3 contains 13 residues. The CDR3 DNA follows: TGTGCCATCCGCCGGGATTTGAACACTGAAGCTTTCTTT. It is translated as CAIRRDLNTEAFF. The full variable domain, in which reference TRBV2 and TRBJ1-1 provide the parts outside the CDR3, is EPEVTQTPSHQVTQMGQEVILRCVPISNHLYFYWYRQILGQKVEFLVSFYNNEISEKSEIFDDQFSVERPDGSNFTLKIRSTKLEDSAMYFCAIRRDLNTEAFFGQGTRLTVV.

Many counts were recorded for this clonotype. The rearrangement joins TRBV4-1 to TRBJ1-1, with a weak D call TRBD1 (5 bases). CDR1 and CDR2 (germline): MGHRA, YSYEKL. V gave up 0 bases and J gave up 7 bases, with 15 bases separating them. This CDR3 region has 15 residues. CDR3 protein: CASSQEPVREGEAFF. The CDR3 bases are TGCGCCAGCAGCCAAGAGCCCGTCAGGGAGGGTGAAGCTTTCTTT.

The chain joins TRBV2 to TRBJ2-5, with TRBD1 as a possible D gene (6 bases). In germline, CDR1 is SNHLY, CDR2 FYNNEI. This CDR3 has 16 residues. The germline V and J ends were trimmed by 7 bases and 5 bases, with 23 bases remaining between them. The CDR3 here is CASTRGHPGAGETQYF. CDR3 bases: TGTGCCAGCACCCGAGGCCATCCAGGGGCAGGGGAGACCCAGTACTTC.

This clonotype was detected ten times or more. The gene calls are TRBV4-2 and TRBJ2-1, with TRBD1 matching 8 bases. Germline V gene lookup returns CDR1 LGHNA and CDR2 YNFKEQ. The junction had 5 bases not matched to a gene; V was cut back by 0 bases and J by 4 bases. CDR3 length: 16 residues. DNA of the CDR3: TGTGCCAGCAGCCAAGAGACTGGACAGGGATACAATGAGCAGTTCTTC. This translates into CASSQETGQGYNEQFF.

This clonotype was found many times. The chain combines TRBV20-1 with TRBJ2-1; 11 bases align to TRBD2. V trimming: 6 bases; J trimming: 4 bases; junction bases outside the gene matches: 5. The CDR3 has 14 residues. CDR1 and CDR2 from the germline V gene are DFQATT and SNEGSKA (reference sequence). CDR3: CSAPGTSGYNEQFF. CDR3 DNA sequence: TGCAGTGCCCCCGGGACTAGCGGTTACAATGAGCAGTTCTTC.

This clonotype came up many times. In DNA form, the CDR3 reads TGTGCCAGCAGGGACTACATGGGCAATCAGCCCCAGCATTTT. It codes for CASRDYMGNQPQHF. The chain carries TRBV6-6 and TRBJ1-5; no clear D gene. The V end was cut by 6 bases, the J end by 2 bases, with 11 bases between. Germline V gene lookup returns CDR1 MNHNY and CDR2 SVGAGI (reference sequence). CDR3 length: 14 residues.

This clonotype was observed many times. This rearrangement joins TRBV5-1 to TRBJ1-4; TRBD1 matches 11 bases. CDR1 and CDR2 (germline): SGHRS, YFSETQ. The length of the CDR3 is 15 residues. J lost 8 bases, V lost 0 bases, and 3 bases had no gene match. The DNA for the CDR3 is TGCGCCAGCAGCTTGGGGGACAGGGGGAACGAAAAACTGTTTTTT. It yields the protein CASSLGDRGNEKLFF.

This clonotype turned up a few times. The V gene is TRBV7-9, the J gene TRBJ1-1; D is undetermined. The CDR3 has 14 residues. V was clipped by 5 bases and J by 6 bases, with 16 bases between them. Germline assignment: CDR1 SEHNR and CDR2 FQNEAQ (reference sequence). CDR3 amino acids: CASSSRPDDPEAFF. CDR3 DNA sequence: TGTGCCAGCAGCAGCCGACCCGACGATCCTGAAGCTTTCTTT.

This clonotype was seen repeatedly, ten times or more. The gene calls are TRBV14 and TRBJ1-3, with D maybe TRBD1 (6 bases). V was clipped by 0 bases and J by 0 bases, with 9 bases between them. Germline V lookup: CDR1 SGHDN, CDR2 FVKESK. This CDR3 is built from 16 residues. CDR3 DNA: TGTGCCAGCAGCCAAGAACAGGGCTTCTCTGGAAACACCATATATTTT. This codes for CASSQEQGFSGNTIYF.

This clonotype was detected ten times or more. The chain combines TRBV28 with TRBJ1-6; D possibly corresponds to TRBD1 (6 bases). From germline, CDR1 is MDHEN and CDR2 SYDVKM. Trimming removed 10 bases at V and 7 bases at J, with 17 bases between. CDR3 size: 14 residues. CDR3 region: CATTTGPLNSPLHF. The CDR3, as DNA: TGTGCCACCACGACAGGACCTTTAAATTCACCCCTCCACTTT.

This clonotype was counted at least ten times. The rearrangement joins TRBV18 to TRBJ1-2; a possible D gene is TRBD1 (6 bases). The germline V gene has CDR1 KGHSH and CDR2 LQKENI. V lost 3 bases to trimming and J lost 1 base, with 9 bases between them. CDR3 length: 14 residues. Written as DNA, the CDR3 is TGTGCCAGCTCACCTCTGGACAGTAACTATGGCTACACCTTC. Its translation is CASSPLDSNYGYTF.

This clonotype was recorded many times. The chain carries TRBV2 and TRBJ2-7, with D perhaps TRBD1 (6 bases). The V end was cut by 1 base, the J end by 2 bases, with 9 bases between. This CDR3 has 14 amino acids. CDR1 SNHLY and CDR2 FYNNEI come from the germline V gene. The CDR3: CASSEDQGPYEQYF. CDR3 in DNA: TGTGCCAGCAGTGAAGATCAGGGGCCCTACGAGCAGTACTTC.

The sample holds many counts of this clonotype. The chain combines TRBV12-3 or TRBV12-4 with TRBJ1-1, with D perhaps TRBD1 (5 bases). V lost 0 bases to trimming and J lost 6 bases, with 17 bases between them. The CDR3 runs to 16 residues. The CDR3: CASSLATVRSGAEAFF. The CDR3, as DNA: TGTGCCAGCAGTTTAGCGACAGTAAGGTCCGGGGCTGAAGCTTTCTTT.

In its sample, this clonotype was seen many times. J is TRBJ2-3 and V is TRBV6-1, with TRBD1 as a possible D gene (6 bases). Trimming shortened V by 8 bases and J by 4 bases, and 13 bases separated the two germline ends. Germline V gene sequence: CDR1 MNHNS, CDR2 SASEGT. The CDR3 extends over 13 amino acids. The CDR3 here is CASVTDSPDTQYF. In DNA, the CDR3 is TGTGCCAGCGTGACGGACAGTCCAGATACGCAGTATTTT.

The chain combines TRBV15 with TRBJ2-3; 8 bases are a match to TRBD2. The CDR3 is 14 residues long. Germline loops: CDR1 LNHNV, CDR2 YYDKDF (reference sequence). V shed 11 bases, J shed 3 bases, and the junction held 10 bases outside the gene matches. Here the CDR3 DNA reads TGTGCCTCCCGGGGGGGGCTAACGACAGATACGCAGTATTTT. It encodes CASRGGLTTDTQYF.

This clonotype showed up many times. This chain uses TRBV13 with TRBJ1-1; D call uncertain. CDR3 size: 12 residues. V was pared by 3 bases and J by 6 bases, with 8 bases between. CDR1 is PRHDT and CDR2 is FYEKMQ in the germline V gene (reference sequence). The CDR3 protein is CASSFGPAEAFF. In DNA form, the CDR3 reads TGTGCCAGCAGCTTTGGGCCGGCTGAAGCTTTCTTT. Together with reference TRBV13 and TRBJ1-1, the CDR3 gives the full variable domain: AAGVIQSPRHLIKEKRETATLKCYPIPRHDTVYWYQQGPGQDPQFLISFYEKMQSDKGSIPDRFSAQQFSDYHSELNMSSLELGDSALYFCASSFGPAEAFFGQGTRLTVV.

This clonotype was seen repeatedly, ten times or more. CDR3 loop: CASSQGGTGTGRTEAFF. The DNA for the CDR3 is TGCGCCAGCAGCCAAGGAGGAACCGGGACAGGGCGCACTGAAGCTTTCTTT. The genes are TRBV4-1 and TRBJ1-1; 9 positions match TRBD1. The CDR3 spans 17 residues. Germline values: CDR1 MGHRA, CDR2 YSYEKL. V shed 1 base, J shed 4 bases, and the junction held 10 bases outside the gene matches.

This clonotype was counted only a few times. The J gene is TRBJ1-1, the V gene TRBV5-1; D not resolved. CDR1 and CDR2 from the germline V gene are SGHRS and YFSETQ. This CDR3 is 13 amino acids long. Trimming removed 0 bases at V and 1 base at J, with 4 bases between. CDR3 sequence (DNA): TGCGCCAGCAGCTTGGGAACGAACACTGAAGCTTTCTTT. It specifies CASSLGTNTEAFF.

This clonotype was observed at least ten times. The V call is TRBV7-2, the J call TRBJ2-1; perhaps TRBD1 as D (6 bases). Trimming left V 5 bases short and J 0 bases short, with 11 bases between. In germline, CDR1 is SGHTA, CDR2 FQGNSA. The CDR3 has 15 amino acids. CDR3 residues: CASSIQGSSYNEQFF. CDR3 nucleotides: TGTGCCAGCAGCATACAGGGTAGCTCCTACAATGAGCAGTTCTTC.